The following is a T cell receptor beta chain sequence with its context. As yet, its antigen is unknown. Primers for the PCR totalled 60 Vbeta and 13 Jbeta. Profiled with immunoSEQ multiplex PCR; TCRdb holds only in-frame clones, not every one. The data hold 120,000 or so clones, with over 60% observed a single time. This record belongs to a study of cytomegalovirus exposure and HLA in healthy donors. Findings and limits, study-wide: The presence/absence work took it that sequencing depth was about the same across donors. TCR beta V segments were, for the most part, productive about 87% or about 30% of the time in an earlier analysis. Testing in vitro showed a few CMV-associated chains specific for CMV antigens.

There are 16 residues in the CDR3. Germline-derived CDR1 and CDR2 are SGHKS and YYEKEE (reference sequence). V was pared by 3 bases and J by 5 bases, with 7 bases of the junction left unmatched. The receptor comes from a man aged 18-30 years in good health and CMV-seronegative. The rearrangement uses TRBV5-5 and TRBJ2-3; 12 nucleotides align to TRBD1. The sample was PBMCs. The CDR3 region has the DNA TGTGCCAGCAGCTGGGGACAGGGGGCTGGTGGAGATACGCAGTATTTT. This encodes CASSWGQGAGGDTQYF. The whole variable domain, filled in from reference TRBV5-5 and TRBJ2-3, reads DAGVTQSPTHLIKTRGQQVTLRCSPISGHKSVSWYQQVLGQGPQFIFQYYEKEERGRGNFPDRFSARQFPNYSSELNVNALLLGDSALYLCASSWGQGAGGDTQYFGPGTRLTVL.